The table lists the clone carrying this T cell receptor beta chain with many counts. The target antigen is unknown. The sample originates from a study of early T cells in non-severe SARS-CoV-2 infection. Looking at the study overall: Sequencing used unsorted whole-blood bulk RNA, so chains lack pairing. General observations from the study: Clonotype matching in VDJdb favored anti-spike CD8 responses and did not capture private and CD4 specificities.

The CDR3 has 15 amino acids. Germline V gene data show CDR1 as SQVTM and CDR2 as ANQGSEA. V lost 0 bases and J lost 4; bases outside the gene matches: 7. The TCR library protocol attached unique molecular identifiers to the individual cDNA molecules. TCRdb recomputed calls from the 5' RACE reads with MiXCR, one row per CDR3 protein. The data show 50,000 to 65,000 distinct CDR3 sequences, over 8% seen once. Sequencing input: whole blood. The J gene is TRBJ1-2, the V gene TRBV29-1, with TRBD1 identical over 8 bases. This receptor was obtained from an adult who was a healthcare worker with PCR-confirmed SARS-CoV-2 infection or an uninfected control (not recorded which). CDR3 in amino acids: CSVEDPGGALYGYTF. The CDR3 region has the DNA TGCAGCGTTGAAGATCCAGGGGGCGCCCTCTATGGCTACACCTTC.